This T cell receptor (beta chain) was identified in a study of T cells after yellow fever vaccination (dated by TCRdb to between 2018 and 2021). Background for the entire study: Libraries from fractions with low cell numbers were prepared with the SMART-Seq v4 Ultra Low Input RNA kit. To follow T-cell clones before and after primary and booster YFV17D yellow fever vaccination, bulk TCR alpha and beta repertoires were sequenced over time. Two healthy male donors, one aged 18 to 30 and one aged 30 to 40 years, were included in the cohort. Blood was collected at multiple timepoints before and after primary and secondary immunization, and bulk PBMC replicates and cell subsets were isolated. What the work shows at the level of the full study, not this receptor alone: The secondary T-cell response was weaker than the primary response but faster, peaking on day 5 instead of day 15. Only a couple of donors were included in the study, so the extent to which the findings can be generalized is limited. Computational filtering was required because FACS-sorted repertoires could contain abundant contaminating clonotypes from the bulk population. After the booster, most of the clones that had expanded following primary vaccination were detected again (almost 98% of CD4 and around 90% of CD8), which suggests that memory was broadly maintained. A small share of clonotypes was detected in both CD4 and CD8 compartments, with the overlap likely arising from convergent recombination.

Data came from an Illumina NovaSeq 6000. TCR cDNA was made using 5'RACE template switching, a step that added a universal primer site and unique molecular identifiers. cDNA synthesis was primed from both the TCR alpha and TCR beta constant segments. Two PCR steps were used to amplify libraries, with sample barcodes and sequencing adapters being added in the second step. Sequencing of libraries was performed on Illumina HiSeq 2500 (2x100 bp) or NovaSeq (2x150 bp). Concerning the study's data processing: MIGEC handled demultiplexing of reads and collapsing into UMI consensus sequences, while MiXCR performed V(D)J alignment. Vaccine-responding clonotypes were identified with edgeR using replicate PBMC samples, with FDR below 0.01 and a log2 fold change above 5 up to day 15 being required. Each bulk clonotype received a CD4 or CD8 identity based on whether the sequenced CD4 or CD8 repertoire contained that clonotype at higher abundance. TCRdb redid the processing of the public reads, applying fastp at Q25 and MiXCR, and retained in-frame beta chains. Under each unique CDR3 protein, matching rows form one entry showing the most common genes and DNA. The V and J calls and clone size are TCRdb's, not the authors'. This sample holds under 400,000 distinct CDR3 sequences; under 15% were observed only once. The top ten constitute 2.5% to 3.5% of the sample.

Read against the paper, the sample's treatment or condition label means: live attenuated yellow fever vaccine strain. PBMCs were isolated from peripheral blood using a standard Ficoll-Paque protocol. CD4 and CD8 T-cell fractions were isolated with Dynabeads CD4 and CD8 positive selection kits. RNA was extracted with TriZol from bulk PBMCs, CD4 and CD8 fractions, and dextramer-positive and dextramer-negative fractions. This clonotype was counted a single time. The antigen it binds to is not known. No base quality values were provided; no much bigger clone lies one nucleotide off. A solitary read yields weak support. The germline V gene specifies ENHRY as CDR1 and SYGVKD as CDR2. Clipping removes 4 bases from V and 4 bases from J, with 0 as the unmatched junction base count. Spanning cysteine to phenylalanine, the CDR3 consists of 12 amino acids. The only DNA kept is the CDR3, 36 bases in frame from the first base.

The TCR comes from a man in his late teens or twenties who received the YFV17D yellow fever vaccine. The sequence joins TRBV10-3 to TRBJ2-5; 7 central bases correspond to TRBD1. The sample here was CD4+ T cells sorted from PBMCs, taken 15 days after the yellow fever booster vaccination. CDR3 region: CAISAGGETQYF. In nucleotides, the sequence is TGTGCCATCAGTGCAGGGGGAGAGACCCAGTACTTC.